This T cell receptor beta chain derives from a study of CD4 and CD8 cells across lung adenocarcinoma regions. From the PCR reads, TCRdb called clonotypes with MiXCR, one entry per CDR3 protein. This table has about 5,500 distinct CDR3 sequences, around 50% appearing once. This clonotype is categorized as medium-sized. The material sequenced was CD4+ T cells from the margin of a lung tumor. The origin of this receptor is a male donor with lung adenocarcinoma. The CD4 and CD8 labels of this study may be unreliable.

The CDR3 sequence is CASSAGSTSTNEKLFF. The CDR3, as DNA: TGTGCCAGCAGTGCAGGGTCAACCTCAACTAATGAAAAACTGTTTTTT. The chain carries TRBV6-1 and TRBJ1-4, with D perhaps TRBD1 (5 bases). From germline, CDR1 is MNHNS and CDR2 SASEGT. V was shortened by 4 bases and J by 0 bases, with 12 bases between the two germline ends. There are 16 residues in the CDR3.